These 21 T cell receptor beta chains were all obtained from the same sample, sequenced in a study of control samples from healthy donors and cancer patients. Sequencing was performed with immunoSEQ multiplex PCR; in TCRdb, only in-frame clones are kept and a portion is missing. The repertoire holds about 27,000 clones, with under 95% as singletons. The sample was PBMCs. These receptors all come from a man aged 50 or older with lung cancer.

DNA of the CDR3: TGTGCCAGCAGCTTGGGTCCGGCGAACACCGGGGAGCTGTTTTTT. Its protein is CASSLGPANTGELFF. V usage is TRBV7-8 and J usage is TRBJ2-2; D is uncertain. V was trimmed by 3 bases and J by 0 bases, leaving 8 bases between them. The CDR3 is 15 residues long. The germline V gene encodes CDR1 SGHVS and CDR2 FQNEAQ.

This chain connects TRBV6-2 or TRBV6-3 to TRBJ2-1; TRBD2 aligns across 7 bases. CDR3 length: 17 amino acids. The junction had 10 bases not matched to a gene; V was cut back by 5 bases and J by 0 bases. Germline lookup yields CDR1 MNHEY and CDR2 SVGEGT. The CDR3 sequence: CASSPRLSGGSYNEQFF. CDR3 DNA: TGTGCCAGCAGTCCACGTTTGTCGGGGGGCTCCTACAATGAGCAGTTCTTC.

This clone came up once. V gene TRBV4-1 combines with J gene TRBJ2-3; 12 positions match TRBD2. Germline V lookup: CDR1 MGHRA, CDR2 YSYEKL. The CDR3 contains 20 residues. Unmatched junction bases numbered 14, after V lost 3 bases and J lost 1 base. CDR3 residues: CASSQPLLAGGPKGTDTQYF. The CDR3 DNA follows: TGCGCCAGCAGCCAGCCCCTCCTAGCGGGGGGGCCCAAGGGCACAGATACGCAGTATTTT.

The rearrangement links TRBV5-6 to TRBJ1-2; TRBD1 might be the D (5 bases). Trimming stripped 1 base from V and 1 base from J, with 17 bases between. The germline gives CDR1 SGHDT, CDR2 YYEEEE. The CDR3 length is 17 residues. The CDR3 sequence is CASSLKPYRQINYGYTF. DNA for the CDR3: TGTGCCAGCAGCTTGAAACCCTATCGACAGATTAACTATGGCTACACCTTC.

In nucleotides, the CDR3 is TGTGCCAGCAGCGCCCCCGAGGAGAAACTGTTTTTT. Protein: CASSAPEEKLFF. The chain carries TRBV9 and TRBJ1-4; D unresolved. The germline gives CDR1 SGDLS, CDR2 YYNGEE. This CDR3 contains 12 residues. V dropped 3 bases and J dropped 11 bases, with 11 bases sitting between them.

This clone was seen only a few times. This chain connects TRBV5-1 to TRBJ2-2; D is unresolved. The CDR3 spans 13 residues. Trimming took off 1 base at V and 6 bases at J, with 7 bases between the two ends. Germline V lookup: CDR1 SGHRS, CDR2 YFSETQ. CDR3 coding DNA: TGCGCCAGCAGCTTGTGGTCCTCCGGGGAGCTGTTTTTT. It specifies CASSLWSSGELFF.

The chain combines TRBV7-2 with TRBJ2-4, with 9 bases aligning to TRBD1. This CDR3 contains 15 residues. Losses at the gene ends were 4 bases for V and 9 bases for J; bases not matched to a gene: 10. The germline V gene encodes CDR1 SGHTA and CDR2 FQGNSA. CDR3 in amino acids: CASSWGDREGGIQYF. CDR3 nucleotide sequence: TGTGCCAGCAGCTGGGGGGACAGGGAGGGAGGCATTCAGTACTTC.

This chain joins TRBV10-3 and TRBJ2-7; no clear D gene. V lost 4 bases, J lost 2 bases, and 12 bases lay in between. Germline assignment: CDR1 ENHRY and CDR2 SYGVKD. The CDR3 has 14 residues. CDR3 bases: TGTGCCATCAGTGGCGACACTGGGGCCTACGAGCAGTACTTC. This encodes CAISGDTGAYEQYF.

The chain joins TRBV11-2 to TRBJ2-7; 12 bases agree with TRBD1. The CDR3 spans 16 residues. From germline, CDR1 is SGHAT and CDR2 FQNNGV. The trim removed 3 bases at V and 5 bases at J, leaving 8 bases unmatched. The CDR3 DNA sequence: TGTGCCAGCAGCTTTTATCCGGGACAGGGGGCTAACGAGCAGTACTTC. Translated: CASSFYPGQGANEQYF.

This sequence joins TRBV7-9 and TRBJ2-1, with 9 bases lining up with TRBD2. The CDR3 is 16 amino acids. Germline lookup yields CDR1 SEHNR and CDR2 FQNEAQ (reference sequence). The V and J ends lost 5 bases and 2 bases, in that order; junction bases with no gene match: 7. CDR3 nucleotide sequence: TGTGCCAGCAGCGAACGGCTAGCGGGGACCTACAATGAGCAGTTCTTC. It is translated as CASSERLAGTYNEQFF.

V gene TRBV6-2 or TRBV6-3 combines with J gene TRBJ2-7; possibly TRBD1 for D (7 bases). Germline V CDR1 and CDR2: MNHEY, SVGEGT. V lost 6 bases and J 6 bases, leaving 15 bases between the germline ends. This CDR3 is 13 amino acids long. CDR3 sequence: CASSRRQGGEQYF. The DNA of the CDR3 is TGTGCCAGCAGCCGAAGGCAGGGGGGCGAGCAGTACTTC.

The CDR3 nucleotides are TGTGCCAGCAGTGAGGGGCCGGGAAACACCATATATTTT. This translates into CASSEGPGNTIYF. The J gene is TRBJ1-3, the V gene TRBV6-4; the D gene is possibly TRBD1 (5 bases). Trimming stripped 3 bases from V and 4 bases from J, with 7 bases between. CDR1 MRHNA and CDR2 SNTAGT come from the germline V gene. There are 13 residues in the CDR3.

The gene calls are TRBV19 and TRBJ2-1; 7 bases map to TRBD1. The CDR3 is made up of 14 amino acids. The germline CDR1 and CDR2 sequences are LNHDA and SQIVND (reference sequence). V gave up 4 bases and J gave up 3 bases; unmatched junction bases: 3. Written as DNA, the CDR3 is TGTGCCAGTAGTACGGCAGGGGGCTACAATGAGCAGTTCTTC. This encodes CASSTAGGYNEQFF.

For the CDR3, the DNA is TGTGCCAGCAGTCCTGGGACAGCAAACACTGAAGCTTTCTTT. Translation gives CASSPGTANTEAFF. This sequence joins TRBV28 and TRBJ1-1; 7 bases agree with TRBD1. This CDR3 is built from 14 residues. The germline V gene encodes CDR1 MDHEN and CDR2 SYDVKM. V lost 5 bases, J lost 2 bases, and 5 bases stayed unmatched.

The chain couples TRBV30 to TRBJ2-1; 12 bases are shared with TRBD2. Germline V CDR1 and CDR2: GTSNPN, SVGIG (reference sequence). This CDR3 has 18 residues. V was clipped by 5 bases and J by 0 bases; unmatched bases: 11. This CDR3 is CAWERLAGDLLSYNEQFF. In nucleotides, the CDR3 is TGTGCCTGGGAAAGACTAGCGGGGGACCTTCTCTCCTACAATGAGCAGTTCTTC.

This clone was seen once. The chain employs TRBV15 and TRBJ2-7; D ambiguous. V was shortened by 6 bases and J by 0 bases, with 12 bases between the two germline ends. This CDR3 has 14 amino acids. CDR1 is LNHNV, CDR2 YYDKDF, per germline (reference sequence). DNA for the CDR3: TGTGCCACCAGGAACGACCCAAACTCCTACGAGCAGTACTTC. Protein: CATRNDPNSYEQYF. The full variable domain, in which reference TRBV15 and TRBJ2-7 provide the parts outside the CDR3, is DAMVIQNPRYQVTQFGKPVTLSCSQTLNHNVMYWYQQKSSQAPKLLFHYYDKDFNNEADTPDNFQSRRPNTSFCFLDIRSPGLGDTAMYLCATRNDPNSYEQYFGPGTRLTVT.

The CDR3 sequence: CASSPSLAGTDTQYF. The CDR3 DNA reads as TGTGCCAGCAGCCCTTCCTTAGCGGGCACAGATACGCAGTATTTT. The chain joins TRBV28 to TRBJ2-3, with D tentatively TRBD2 (6 bases). The V gene's germline CDR1 is MDHEN and CDR2 SYDVKM. The CDR3 has 15 residues. The ends were cut back, 6 bases at V and 1 base at J, with 14 bases in the middle.

This chain connects TRBV9 to TRBJ2-3, with unresolved D. Germline values: CDR1 SGDLS, CDR2 YYNGEE. This CDR3 is built from 14 residues. Deletions cut 2 bases from V and 4 bases from J, with 11 bases between. The CDR3 coding sequence is TGTGCCAGCAGCGTGTGGCCCACAGCAGATACGCAGTATTTT. As protein: CASSVWPTADTQYF.

The genes are TRBV19 and TRBJ1-5; TRBD1 is a possible D gene (5 bases). The V end was cut by 6 bases, the J end by 7 bases, with 16 bases between. This CDR3 has 14 amino acids. Germline V gene lookup returns CDR1 LNHDA and CDR2 SQIVND (reference sequence). CDR3 sequence reads: CASSVGQMGQPQHF. For the CDR3, the DNA is TGTGCCAGTAGCGTCGGACAAATGGGCCAGCCCCAGCATTTT.

This chain links TRBV13 with TRBJ2-1; 12 bases map to TRBD2. The CDR3 has 15 residues. CDR1 is PRHDT and CDR2 is FYEKMQ in the germline V gene (reference sequence). V lost 4 bases and J lost 5; bases outside the gene matches: 3. The CDR3 sequence is CASSSLAGGNNEQFF. The CDR3, as DNA: TGTGCCAGCAGCTCACTAGCGGGGGGAAACAATGAGCAGTTCTTC.

The CDR3 bases are TGCGCCAGCAGCTTGGGGGCAGGGAATGAGCAGTTCTTC. This codes for CASSLGAGNEQFF. The J gene is TRBJ2-1, the V gene TRBV5-1, with a possible D match to TRBD1 (5 bases). Germline V gives CDR1 SGHRS, CDR2 YFSETQ. The CDR3 consists of 13 residues. V was cut by 0 bases and J by 7 bases, with 8 bases left in between. The full variable domain, with the rest looked up from reference TRBV5-1 and TRBJ2-1, is KAGVTQTPRYLIKTRGQQVTLSCSPISGHRSVSWYQQTPGQGLQFLFEYFSETQRNKGNFPGRFSGRQFSNSRSEMNVSTLELGDSALYLCASSLGAGNEQFFGPGTRLTVL.